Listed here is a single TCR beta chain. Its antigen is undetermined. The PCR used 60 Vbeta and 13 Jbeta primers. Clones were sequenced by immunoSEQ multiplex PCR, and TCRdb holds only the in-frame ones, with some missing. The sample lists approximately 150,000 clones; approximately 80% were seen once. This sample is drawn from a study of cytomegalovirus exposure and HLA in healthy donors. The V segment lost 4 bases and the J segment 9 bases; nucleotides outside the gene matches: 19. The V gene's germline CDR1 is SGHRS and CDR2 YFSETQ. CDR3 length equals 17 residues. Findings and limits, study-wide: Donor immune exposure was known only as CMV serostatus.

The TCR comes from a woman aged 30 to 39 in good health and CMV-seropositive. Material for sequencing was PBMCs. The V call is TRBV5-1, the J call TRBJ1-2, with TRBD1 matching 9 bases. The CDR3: CASSPAFGAGQGSSYTF. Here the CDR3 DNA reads TGCGCCAGCAGCCCGGCCTTTGGGGCGGGACAGGGCTCGAGCTACACCTTC. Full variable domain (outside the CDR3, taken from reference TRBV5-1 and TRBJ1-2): KAGVTQTPRYLIKTRGQQVTLSCSPISGHRSVSWYQQTPGQGLQFLFEYFSETQRNKGNFPGRFSGRQFSNSRSEMNVSTLELGDSALYLCASSPAFGAGQGSSYTFGSGTRLTVV.